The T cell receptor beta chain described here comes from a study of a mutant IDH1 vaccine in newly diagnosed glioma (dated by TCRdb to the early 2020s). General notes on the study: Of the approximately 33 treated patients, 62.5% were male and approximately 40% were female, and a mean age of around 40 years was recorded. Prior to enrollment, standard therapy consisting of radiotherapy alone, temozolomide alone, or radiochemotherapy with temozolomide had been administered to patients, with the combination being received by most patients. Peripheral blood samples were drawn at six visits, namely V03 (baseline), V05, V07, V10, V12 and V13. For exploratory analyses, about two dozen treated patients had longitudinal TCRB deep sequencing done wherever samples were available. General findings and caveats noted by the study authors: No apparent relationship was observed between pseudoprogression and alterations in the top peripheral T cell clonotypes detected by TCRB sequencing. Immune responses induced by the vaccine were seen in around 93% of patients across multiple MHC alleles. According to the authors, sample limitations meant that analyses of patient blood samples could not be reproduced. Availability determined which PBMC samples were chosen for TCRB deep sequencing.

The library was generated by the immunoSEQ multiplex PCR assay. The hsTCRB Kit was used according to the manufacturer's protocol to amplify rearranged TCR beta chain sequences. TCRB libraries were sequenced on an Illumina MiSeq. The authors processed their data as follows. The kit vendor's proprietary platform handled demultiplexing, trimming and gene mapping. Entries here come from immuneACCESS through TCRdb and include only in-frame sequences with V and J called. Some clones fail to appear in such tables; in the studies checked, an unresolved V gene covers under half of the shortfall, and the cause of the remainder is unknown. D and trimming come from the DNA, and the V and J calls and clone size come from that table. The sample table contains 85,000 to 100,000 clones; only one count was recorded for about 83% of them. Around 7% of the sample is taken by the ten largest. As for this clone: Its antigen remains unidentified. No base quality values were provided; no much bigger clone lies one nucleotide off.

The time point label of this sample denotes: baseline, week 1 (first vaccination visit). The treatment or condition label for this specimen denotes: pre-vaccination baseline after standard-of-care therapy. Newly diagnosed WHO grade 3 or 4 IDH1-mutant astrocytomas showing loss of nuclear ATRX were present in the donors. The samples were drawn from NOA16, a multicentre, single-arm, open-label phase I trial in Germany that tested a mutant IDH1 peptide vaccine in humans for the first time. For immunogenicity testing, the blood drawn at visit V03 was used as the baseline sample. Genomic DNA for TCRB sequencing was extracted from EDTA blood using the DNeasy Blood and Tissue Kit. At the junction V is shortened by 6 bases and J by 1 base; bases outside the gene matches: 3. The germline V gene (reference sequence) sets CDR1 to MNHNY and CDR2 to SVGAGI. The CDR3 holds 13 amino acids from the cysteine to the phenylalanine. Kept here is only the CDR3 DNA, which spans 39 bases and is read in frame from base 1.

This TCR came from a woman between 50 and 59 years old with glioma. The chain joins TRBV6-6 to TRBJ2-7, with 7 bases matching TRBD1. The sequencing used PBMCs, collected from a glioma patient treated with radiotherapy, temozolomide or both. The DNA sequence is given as TGTGCCAGCAGCCGGGACAGATCCTACGAGCAGTACTTC. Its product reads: CASSRDRSYEQYF.